These 23 T cell receptor beta chains came from one sample sequenced in a study of cytomegalovirus exposure and HLA in healthy donors. 60 Vbeta and 13 Jbeta primers were used in PCR. Method: immunoSEQ multiplex PCR; TCRdb's copy keeps in-frame clones and lacks some. The table records about 120,000 clones, around 76% of them present only once. The source material was PBMCs. The origin of the receptors is a man between 60 and 75 years old in good health and CMV-seropositive.

The CDR3 region has the DNA TGTGCCAGCAGGCCTAGTTCACTAGATACGCAGTATTTT. Its translation is CASRPSSLDTQYF. The V call is TRBV6-1, the J call TRBJ2-3; D remains ambiguous. The V end was cut by 6 bases, the J end by 5 bases, with 12 bases between. The length of the CDR3 is 13 residues. Germline CDR1 is MNHNS and CDR2 is SASEGT.

This rearrangement joins TRBV7-9 to TRBJ1-5; perhaps TRBD1 as D (5 bases). CDR1 is SEHNR and CDR2 is FQNEAQ in the germline V gene (reference sequence). V was shortened by 11 bases and J by 4 bases, with 15 bases between the two germline ends. There are 13 residues in the CDR3. This CDR3 is CAGGGTSNQPQHF. In DNA, the CDR3 is TGTGCCGGGGGGGGGACCTCTAATCAGCCCCAGCATTTT.

The gene calls are TRBV6-6 and TRBJ1-2, with no clear D. Looked up from germline, CDR1 is MNHNY and CDR2 is SVGAGI (reference sequence). V dropped 2 bases and J dropped 2 bases, with 12 bases sitting between them. This CDR3 is built from 15 residues. The CDR3 protein is CASSYDRSRNYGYTF. The DNA for the CDR3 is TGTGCCAGCAGTTACGATAGGAGCCGAAACTATGGCTACACCTTC.

This chain links TRBV25-1 with TRBJ2-1; 9 bases agree with TRBD2. With V trimmed by 8 bases and J by 3 bases, 5 bases remained unmatched. The CDR3 has 14 amino acids. Per germline, CDR1 MGHDK and CDR2 SYGVNS. CDR3 protein: CASGLAGVYNEQFF. The CDR3 nucleotides read TGTGCCAGCGGGTTAGCGGGAGTCTACAATGAGCAGTTCTTC.

This chain links TRBV27 with TRBJ1-2; no clear D gene. The germline CDR1 and CDR2 sequences are MNHEY and SMNVEV (reference sequence). V was clipped by 8 bases and J by 7 bases, with 23 bases between them. The CDR3 is 15 amino acids. CDR3 in amino acids: CASGLTMAGFAGYTF. The CDR3 bases are TGTGCCAGCGGATTAACTATGGCTGGGTTTGCTGGCTACACCTTC.

This chain's CDR3 is CASRTRTSGTDTQYF. The CDR3 DNA reads TGTGCCAGCCGAACTCGGACTAGCGGCACAGATACGCAGTATTTT. The chain carries TRBV28 and TRBJ2-3; TRBD2 matches 9 bases. The V and J ends lost 8 bases and 1 base, in that order; junction bases with no gene match: 7. This CDR3 spans 15 amino acids. Germline V gene data show CDR1 as MDHEN and CDR2 as SYDVKM.

This chain links TRBV5-1 with TRBJ1-6; tentative D call: TRBD1 (6 bases). CDR1 is SGHRS and CDR2 is YFSETQ in the germline V gene. Between the trimmed V and J ends, which lost 0 bases and 5 bases, there was a span of 9 bases. The CDR3 is 15 amino acids. The CDR3 bases are TGCGCCAGCAGCTTGGCGGACAGTAATAATTCACCCCTCCACTTT. Translating gives CASSLADSNNSPLHF.

The V and J genes are TRBV5-1 and TRBJ2-2; TRBD2 is a possible D gene (6 bases). The germline CDR1 and CDR2 sequences are SGHRS and YFSETQ. CDR3 size: 16 residues. The germline V and J ends were trimmed by 1 base and 2 bases, with 12 bases remaining between them. CDR3 amino acids: CASSLLRETNTGELFF. The CDR3 DNA reads as TGCGCCAGCAGCTTGTTACGGGAGACCAACACCGGGGAGCTGTTTTTT.

This chain connects TRBV29-1 to TRBJ2-7; no definite D call. Trimming removed 7 bases from V and 0 bases from J, with 13 bases in between. Germline values: CDR1 SQVTM, CDR2 ANQGSEA. This CDR3 comprises 13 residues. The CDR3 sequence: CSAGSSSSYEQYF. As DNA, the CDR3 is TGCAGCGCGGGTTCCTCGAGCTCCTACGAGCAGTACTTC.

The V and J genes are TRBV5-6 and TRBJ2-5, with 12 bases fitting TRBD2. This CDR3 spans 16 amino acids. The trim removed 1 base at V and 5 bases at J, leaving 6 bases unmatched. CDR1 and CDR2 (germline): SGHDT, YYEEEE. CDR3 sequence: CASSLWTSGIGETQYF. CDR3 DNA sequence: TGTGCCAGCAGCTTGTGGACTAGCGGGATAGGTGAGACCCAGTACTTC.

The chain joins TRBV15 to TRBJ1-1; the match to TRBD1 covers 7 bases. Germline-derived CDR1 and CDR2 are LNHNV and YYDKDF (reference sequence). With 1 base clipped from V and 8 bases from J, the junction kept 13 bases outside the gene matches. This CDR3 is 16 amino acids long. The DNA of the CDR3 is TGTGCCACCAGCAGAGGCTACAGGGGACGCCGCATGGAAGCTTTCTTT. This gives the protein CATSRGYRGRRMEAFF.

This clone came up a few times. Germline is not matched at one junction end, which may reflect a read error. CDR3 coding DNA: TGTTCCAGCAGCCGGGAGGGGGGGCGTCGAGAGACCCAGTACTTC. Its translation: CSSSREGGRRETQYF. The chain has TRBV7-9 and TRBJ2-5; 8 bases are shared with TRBD2. The CDR3 has 15 amino acids. CDR1 is SEHNR, CDR2 FQNEAQ, per germline (reference sequence).

V and J are TRBV27 and TRBJ2-5; a weak D match, TRBD2 (5 bases). This CDR3 is 16 amino acids long. Deletions cut 6 bases from V and 11 bases from J, with 28 bases between. Germline V CDR1 and CDR2: MNHEY, SMNVEV (reference sequence). CDR3 sequence reads: CASSLGPRVLGWEQYF. The CDR3 DNA sequence: TGTGCCAGCAGCCTAGGCCCCCGGGTCCTGGGCTGGGAGCAGTACTTC.

This clone was detected only a few times. J is TRBJ1-2 and V is TRBV11-2; a possible D gene is TRBD1 (5 bases). Trimming took 9 bases from V and 2 from J, leaving 19 bases between them. Per germline, CDR1 SGHAT and CDR2 FQNNGV. There are 15 residues in the CDR3. The CDR3 sequence is CASIPGGNLNYGYTF. CDR3 coding DNA: TGTGCCAGTATCCCGGGGGGGAACCTCAACTATGGCTACACCTTC.

The rearrangement links TRBV6-1 to TRBJ1-3; D not certain. Germline V gene sequence: CDR1 MNHNS, CDR2 SASEGT. V was clipped by 3 bases and J by 1 base, with 7 bases between them. This CDR3 region has 14 residues. The CDR3 protein is CASSDGGSGNTIYF. CDR3 in DNA: TGTGCCAGCAGTGACGGCGGTTCTGGAAACACCATATATTTT.

The rearrangement uses TRBV4-1 and TRBJ1-2; D remains ambiguous. There are 17 residues in the CDR3. Per germline, CDR1 MGHRA and CDR2 YSYEKL. Trimming removed 1 base from V and 1 base from J, with 16 bases in between. The chain's CDR3 is CASSQATGVLGNYGYTF. The DNA for the CDR3 is TGCGCCAGCAGCCAAGCGACCGGAGTGTTGGGTAACTATGGCTACACCTTC.

This clone was counted between two and nine times. The V gene is TRBV6-5, the J gene TRBJ1-2; TRBD1 matches 7 bases. The trim removed 5 bases at V and 7 bases at J, leaving 7 bases unmatched. This CDR3 spans 13 amino acids. Germline lookup yields CDR1 MNHEY and CDR2 SVGAGI. The CDR3 DNA follows: TGTGCCAGCAGTACCGGGACAGCGGCTGGCTACACCTTC. This codes for CASSTGTAAGYTF.

The table lists this clone with a few counts. This chain joins TRBV7-8 and TRBJ2-1; 7 bases fit TRBD1. The ends lost 3 bases at V and 4 bases at J; junction bases unmatched: 9. CDR1 and CDR2 from the germline V gene are SGHVS and FQNEAQ. The CDR3 has 16 amino acids. DNA for the CDR3: TGTGCCAGCAGCTTTCAACAGGGGATATTTTACAATGAGCAGTTCTTC. Translated: CASSFQQGIFYNEQFF.

The rearrangement links TRBV5-5 to TRBJ2-7; 9 bases agree with TRBD1. Germline V lookup: CDR1 SGHKS, CDR2 YYEKEE (reference sequence). There are 13 residues in the CDR3. With 4 bases clipped from V and 5 bases from J, the junction kept 4 bases outside the gene matches. The CDR3 here is CASSRDRDDEQYF. CDR3 DNA sequence: TGTGCCAGCAGCCGGGACAGGGATGACGAGCAGTACTTC.

The sample holds one count of this clone. This chain joins TRBV6-5 and TRBJ2-7; the D is unclear. CDR1 MNHEY and CDR2 SVGAGI come from the germline V gene. This CDR3 spans 15 amino acids. Trimming pared 1 base from V and 0 bases from J, leaving 10 bases between. DNA of the CDR3: TGTGCCAGCAGTTACTTGTCGCTTAGCTCCTACGAGCAGTACTTC. It translates to CASSYLSLSSYEQYF.

The chain has TRBV7-2 and TRBJ1-1; 7 bases are a match to TRBD1. The junction had 3 bases not matched to a gene; V was cut back by 1 base and J by 4 bases. CDR3 length equals 14 residues. Germline V CDR1 and CDR2: SGHTA, FQGNSA. The CDR3 reads CASSLGRGFTEAFF. The CDR3 DNA sequence: TGTGCCAGCAGCTTAGGCAGGGGGTTCACTGAAGCTTTCTTT.

This chain connects TRBV27 to TRBJ2-7; TRBD2 matches 14 bases. This CDR3 spans 18 amino acids. Germline-derived CDR1 and CDR2 are MNHEY and SMNVEV (reference sequence). The V and J ends lost 6 bases and 1 base, in that order; junction bases with no gene match: 11. CDR3: CASSPTGRLAGGSYEQYF. CDR3 DNA: TGTGCCAGCAGCCCAACGGGCCGACTAGCGGGGGGGTCCTACGAGCAGTACTTC.

The chain is built from TRBV9 and TRBJ1-1; 8 bases line up with TRBD1. Germline values: CDR1 SGDLS, CDR2 YYNGEE. V dropped 4 bases and J dropped 4; count of bases not matched to a gene: 12. The CDR3 has 16 residues. DNA for the CDR3: TGTGCCAGCAGCCCCCACGCAGGGGGCGGGTTCACTGAAGCTTTCTTT. Its protein product is CASSPHAGGGFTEAFF.